This T cell receptor beta chain stems from a study of human T cells and chemical hapten exposure. Study information: Sensitizing treatment utilized 2% DPC over an approximately 2 cm by approximately 2 cm portion of upper inner arm skin. Patches with 0.01% DPC went on the upper back, and the tests were read at 6 days.

TCRdb itself ran the RACE reads through MiXCR, one entry per CDR3 protein. The table has around 120,000 distinct CDR3 sequences, about 14% seen once. This clonotype was recorded at least ten times. As for time point: pre-sensitization, week 0. Treatment: therapeutic diphenylcyclopropenone sensitization with weekly scalp DPC. Alopecia patients deemed DPC-suitable, aged 18 to 70, excluding pregnancy. Whole blood, unfractionated, served as the material for total RNA extraction. The length of the CDR3 is 10 residues. Germline CDR1 and CDR2: SQVTM and ANQGSEA. V lost 5 bases and J lost 5, with 6 bases in between.

This receptor was identified in a woman younger than 35 with alopecia areata. Some clones in this sample may be carry-over from other donors' samples. The V gene is TRBV29-1, the J gene TRBJ1-1; no reliable D call. The sample in question was whole blood, obtained in connection with sensitization to the hapten diphenylcyclopropenone (DPC). CDR3 DNA: TGCAGCGTTTGGACGACTGAAGCTTTCTTT. This codes for CSVWTTEAFF.